The clone carrying this T cell receptor (beta chain) was seen just once. Antigen specificity is unknown. The V and J ends lost 1 base and 0 bases respectively, with 19 bases between them. Germline V gene data show CDR1 as SGHAT and CDR2 as FQNNGV. The CDR3 is 18 amino acids. Repertoires were generated with immunoSEQ multiplex PCR, while TCRdb's copy carries only in-frame clones and drops some. The data show more than 95,000 clones, about 91% seen once. These data are taken from a study of OX40 agonist ivuxolimab in advanced cancers. Broader study findings: At 0.1 to 3.0 mg/kg and by week 6, CD4+ and CD8+ T cells in the blood had expanded clonally.

This material consisted of CD4+ or CD8+ T cells sorted from blood, taken in a trial of the OX40 agonist ivuxolimab. This rearrangement joins TRBV11-2 to TRBJ2-7; D is perhaps TRBD1 (5 bases). The TCR sequence derives from an adult with an advanced solid tumor such as melanoma, head and neck, liver or kidney cancer. The chain's CDR3 is CASSLAVLQGNSSYEQYF. As DNA, the CDR3 is TGTGCCAGCAGCTTAGCGGTCCTCCAGGGAAATAGCTCCTACGAGCAGTACTTC.